These 29 T cell receptor beta chains originate from one sample sequenced in a study of blood T cell repertoires in COVID-19. The repertoire was sequenced with immunoSEQ multiplex PCR; TCRdb's copy has only in-frame clones and lacks some. Among roughly 42,000 clones listed, 80% to 90% were seen once. The specimen sequenced was peripheral blood. These receptors were collected from a man aged 25-45 years with active or convalescent COVID-19.

V gene TRBV13 combines with J gene TRBJ2-2; D perhaps matches TRBD1 (6 bases). The CDR3 spans 12 residues. Trimming pared 6 bases from V and 5 bases from J, leaving 7 bases between. The germline CDR1 and CDR2 sequences are PRHDT and FYEKMQ (reference sequence). The CDR3 protein is CASSTGTGELFF. The CDR3 DNA reads as TGTGCCAGCAGTACAGGGACCGGGGAGCTGTTTTTT.

This clone was found once. The J gene is TRBJ2-7, the V gene TRBV5-8; no clear D gene. Germline V gene data show CDR1 as SGHTS and CDR2 as YDEGEE. With 6 bases removed from V and 2 bases from J, the gap between germline ends came to 3 bases. The CDR3 runs 10 residues. CDR3 in DNA: TGTGCCAGCACCACCTACGAGCAGTACGTC. This translates into CASTTYEQYV.

The J gene is TRBJ1-3, the V gene TRBV7-3, with D perhaps matching TRBD1 (5 bases). V lost 7 bases, J lost 1 base, and 11 bases lay in between. CDR1 is SGHTA, CDR2 FQGTGA, per germline. The CDR3 is 14 amino acids. DNA for the CDR3: TGTGCCAGCAAGCTTCAGGGATCTGGAAACACCATATATTTT. Translated, it gives CASKLQGSGNTIYF.

This clone was recorded only once. V and J are TRBV12-3 or TRBV12-4 and TRBJ2-1; D possibly corresponds to TRBD2 (6 bases). V lost 8 bases, J lost 0 bases, and 8 bases lay in between. CDR3 length equals 13 residues. CDR3 nucleotides: TGTGCCAGCCTGGGGGGCTCCTACAATGAGCAGTTCTTC. Protein product: CASLGGSYNEQFF.

V usage is TRBV24-1 and J usage is TRBJ2-3; weak D call: TRBD2 (6 bases). The CDR3 is 15 residues long. Germline V gives CDR1 KGHDR, CDR2 SFDVKD. V was cut by 4 bases and J by 0 bases, with 10 bases left in between. CDR3 bases: TGTGCCACCAGTGACTCCGGGACTAGCACAGATACGCAGTATTTT. This sequence encodes CATSDSGTSTDTQYF.

This chain uses TRBV29-1 with TRBJ1-2; TRBD1 aligns across 11 bases. The ends lost 7 bases at V and 6 bases at J; junction bases unmatched: 7. CDR1 SQVTM and CDR2 ANQGSEA come from the germline V gene. This CDR3 contains 13 residues. The CDR3 DNA reads as TGCAGCGAACTGGGACAGGGGGTCGATGGCTACACCTTC. Residues: CSELGQGVDGYTF.

The CDR3 DNA is TGTGCCAGCTCACAGTTTACAGGGAACAATGAGCAGTTCTTC. Encoded protein: CASSQFTGNNEQFF. The chain has TRBV18 and TRBJ2-1; perhaps TRBD1 as D (6 bases). Between the trimmed V and J ends, which lost 4 bases and 5 bases, there was a span of 12 bases. CDR1 KGHSH and CDR2 LQKENI come from the germline V gene. This CDR3 region has 14 residues.

The chain joins TRBV6-5 to TRBJ1-5, with TRBD1 matching 7 bases. The ends lost 8 bases at V and 2 bases at J; junction bases unmatched: 6. This CDR3 is 14 amino acids long. The germline gives CDR1 MNHEY, CDR2 SVGAGI. The CDR3 DNA is TGTGCCAGCCGCAGGGGGTTCGGCAATCAGCCCCAGCATTTT. This codes for CASRRGFGNQPQHF.

The chain has TRBV5-8 and TRBJ2-3, with 8 bases identical to TRBD2. Germline V gene lookup returns CDR1 SGHTS and CDR2 YDEGEE. This CDR3 has 13 amino acids. The J segment lost 8 bases and the V segment lost 4 bases, leaving 6 bases of the junction unmatched. CDR3 bases: TGTGCCAGCAGCACCGGGACTAGAGTTACGCAGTATTTT. This codes for CASSTGTRVTQYF. Full variable domain (rest looked up from reference TRBV5-8 and TRBJ2-3): EAGVTQSPTHLIKTRGQQATLRCSPISGHTSVYWYQQALGLGLQFLLWYDEGEERNRGNFPPRFSGRQFPNYSSELNVNALELEDSALYLCASSTGTRVTQYFGPGTRLTVL.

This chain connects TRBV6-1 to TRBJ2-7; the match to TRBD2 covers 10 bases. The CDR3 has 17 amino acids. J lost 1 base, V lost 4 bases, and 10 bases had no gene match. The germline V gene has CDR1 MNHNS and CDR2 SASEGT. The CDR3 DNA is TGTGCCAGCAGTGCTTGGTTTCCTAGCGGGGGATCCTACGAGCAGTACTTC. Protein: CASSAWFPSGGSYEQYF.

The gene calls are TRBV7-9 and TRBJ1-2; D is undetermined. CDR1 and CDR2 (germline): SEHNR, FQNEAQ (reference sequence). This CDR3 is built from 13 residues. V was shortened by 6 bases and J by 4 bases, with 12 bases between the two germline ends. CDR3 amino acids: CASSPEGSYGYTF. DNA for the CDR3: TGTGCCAGCAGTCCGGAGGGCAGCTATGGCTACACCTTC.

The rearrangement links TRBV5-1 to TRBJ2-3; D is perhaps TRBD1 (6 bases). The CDR3 runs 16 residues. CDR1 and CDR2 (germline): SGHRS, YFSETQ. V was pared by 0 bases and J by 0 bases, with 11 bases between. CDR3 coding DNA: TGCGCCAGCAGCTTGGATGGGGGCGGGAGCACAGATACGCAGTATTTT. Encoded protein: CASSLDGGGSTDTQYF.

In this sample, this clone turned up once. The chain carries TRBV10-3 and TRBJ1-2, with 9 bases lining up with TRBD1. This CDR3 has 14 amino acids. V gave up 6 bases and J gave up 6 bases; unmatched junction bases: 8. CDR1 is ENHRY, CDR2 SYGVKD, per germline. CDR3 DNA: TGTGCCATCAGAGAACAGGGGGCGCTTAATGGCTACACCTTC. Translated: CAIREQGALNGYTF.

This chain joins TRBV4-3 and TRBJ2-3, with D perhaps TRBD2 (6 bases). Per the germline V gene, CDR1 is LGHNA and CDR2 is YSLEER. The V end lost 1 base, the J end lost 2 bases, and 10 bases lay between the germline ends. The CDR3 loop spans 15 amino acids. The CDR3 loop is CASSQAAGTTDTQYF. DNA for the CDR3: TGCGCCAGCAGCCAAGCGGCGGGGACCACAGATACGCAGTATTTT.

This chain connects TRBV24-1 to TRBJ1-6; a weak D match, TRBD1 (5 bases). The CDR3 runs to 16 residues. Trimming left V 6 bases short and J 9 bases short, with 20 bases between. Germline lookup yields CDR1 KGHDR and CDR2 SFDVKD. CDR3 residues: CATSTNPGRVSSPLHF. The CDR3 nucleotides are TGTGCCACCAGTACTAATCCTGGCAGGGTAAGTTCACCCCTCCACTTT.

The chain links TRBV30 to TRBJ2-2; 8 positions agree with TRBD1. The V and J ends lost 3 bases and 4 bases, in that order; junction bases with no gene match: 4. CDR1 and CDR2 from the germline V gene are GTSNPN and SVGIG (reference sequence). This CDR3 spans 14 amino acids. The CDR3 DNA reads as TGTGCCTGGAGCAGGACAGGGTCCACCGGGGAGCTGTTTTTT. It specifies CAWSRTGSTGELFF. The variable domain in full, completed from reference TRBV30 and TRBJ2-2, reads SQTIHQWPATLVQPVGSPLSLECTVEGTSNPNLYWYRQAAGRGLQLLFYSVGIGQISSEVPQNLSASRPQDRQFILSSKKLLLSDSGFYLCAWSRTGSTGELFFGEGSRLTVL.

V is TRBV6-5 and J is TRBJ1-3, with TRBD1 matching 9 bases. The J segment lost 4 bases and the V segment lost 9 bases, leaving 4 bases of the junction unmatched. Germline V gene sequence: CDR1 MNHEY, CDR2 SVGAGI. CDR3 size: 13 residues. This CDR3 is CASSTGGGNTIYF. The CDR3 nucleotides read TGTGCCAGTTCAACAGGGGGCGGAAACACCATATATTTT.

This clone was recorded once. The J gene is TRBJ2-1, the V gene TRBV7-2; no firm D call. The V and J ends lost 5 bases and 0 bases respectively, with 8 bases between them. The germline CDR1 and CDR2 sequences are SGHTA and FQGNSA. The CDR3 has 14 amino acids. CDR3 sequence (DNA): TGTGCCAGCAGCCGTGAGCTCTCCTACAATGAGCAGTTCTTC. It encodes CASSRELSYNEQFF.

The V and J genes are TRBV29-1 and TRBJ1-2, with 9 bases aligning to TRBD1. The CDR3 has 14 amino acids. V trimming: 0 bases; J trimming: 7 bases; junction bases outside the gene matches: 6. CDR1 and CDR2 from the germline V gene are SQVTM and ANQGSEA. CDR3 residues: CSVEDGDRVGGYTF. CDR3 nucleotide sequence: TGCAGCGTTGAAGATGGGGACAGGGTTGGTGGCTACACCTTC.

This chain uses TRBV19 with TRBJ1-5, with D tentatively TRBD1 (5 bases). Germline values: CDR1 LNHDA, CDR2 SQIVND (reference sequence). V dropped 6 bases and J dropped 1 base, with 16 bases sitting between them. There are 16 residues in the CDR3. The CDR3 sequence: CASSIMGGASNQPQHF. CDR3 nucleotide sequence: TGTGCCAGTAGCATCATGGGAGGGGCGAGCAATCAGCCCCAGCATTTT. Combining the CDR3 with reference TRBV19 and TRBJ1-5 gives the whole variable domain DGGITQSPKYLFRKEGQNVTLSCEQNLNHDAMYWYRQDPGQGLRLIYYSQIVNDFQKGDIAEGYSVSREKKESFPLTVTSAQKNPTAFYLCASSIMGGASNQPQHFGDGTRLSIL.

The rearrangement links TRBV7-2 to TRBJ2-3; no definite D call. V lost 8 bases to trimming and J lost 5 bases, with 14 bases between them. CDR1 and CDR2 (germline): SGHTA, FQGNSA. CDR3 length: 13 residues. The CDR3 sequence: CASQKRPGDTQYF. CDR3 bases: TGTGCCAGCCAAAAACGACCGGGAGATACGCAGTATTTT.

This sequence joins TRBV5-1 and TRBJ2-5; maybe TRBD1 (6 bases). The V end was cut by 2 bases, the J end by 5 bases, with 16 bases between. In germline, CDR1 is SGHRS, CDR2 YFSETQ. CDR3 size: 15 residues. This CDR3 is CASSFQMDRGETQYF. CDR3 in DNA: TGCGCCAGCAGCTTTCAGATGGACAGAGGGGAGACCCAGTACTTC.

The V and J genes are TRBV18 and TRBJ1-2, with 12 bases lining up with TRBD1. CDR3 length: 16 residues. Germline V gene data show CDR1 as KGHSH and CDR2 as LQKENI. J lost 7 bases, V lost 5 bases, and 11 bases had no gene match. CDR3 coding DNA: TGTGCCAGCTCAGTATCCGGGACAGGGGGCGGCGTTGGCTACACCTTC. Encoded protein: CASSVSGTGGGVGYTF.

The chain employs TRBV10-2 and TRBJ2-7; 11 bases fit TRBD1. In germline, CDR1 is WSHSY, CDR2 SAAADI. With 8 bases clipped from V and 6 bases from J, the junction kept 6 bases outside the gene matches. The CDR3 is 13 residues long. CDR3: CASRGQGGFEQYV. In DNA form, the CDR3 reads TGCGCCAGCCGGGGACAGGGGGGGTTCGAGCAGTACGTC.

The chain uses TRBV11-3 and TRBJ1-2; 9 bases map to TRBD1. The CDR3 has 18 amino acids. From germline, CDR1 is SGHNT and CDR2 YENEEA. V shed 3 bases, J shed 1 base, and the junction held 12 bases outside the gene matches. The CDR3 coding sequence is TGTGCCAGCAGCTTGGAAGGTTCAACAGGGGGCTTTAACTATGGCTACACCTTC. This codes for CASSLEGSTGGFNYGYTF.

The V gene is TRBV3-1 (or the pseudogene TRBV3-2), the J gene TRBJ2-1; no clear D gene. Germline values: CDR1 LGHDT, CDR2 YNNKEL (reference sequence). The V end lost 3 bases, the J end lost 0 bases, and 15 bases lay between the germline ends. This CDR3 has 17 residues. CDR3 residues: CASSQVIGLGSYNEQFF. The DNA for the CDR3 is TGTGCCAGCAGCCAGGTGATCGGGTTGGGCTCCTACAATGAGCAGTTCTTC.

This chain joins TRBV19 and TRBJ1-4; TRBD1 agrees at 8 bases. The CDR3 covers 17 residues. Germline V lookup: CDR1 LNHDA, CDR2 SQIVND (reference sequence). V dropped 2 bases and J dropped 4; count of bases not matched to a gene: 9. The CDR3 region is CASSIMTGALVNEKLFF. The CDR3 coding sequence is TGTGCCAGTAGTATAATGACAGGGGCCCTGGTTAATGAAAAACTGTTTTTT.

This chain links TRBV6-5 with TRBJ1-2, with D possibly TRBD1 on 6 matching bases. Germline CDR1 MNHEY, CDR2 SVGAGI. The CDR3 has 13 amino acids. Deletions cut 6 bases from V and 2 bases from J, with 10 bases between. DNA of the CDR3: TGTGCCAGCAGCCCCGACAGGAACTATGGCTACACCTTC. Protein product: CASSPDRNYGYTF.

This clone is deemed medium-sized. The chain couples TRBV11-2 to TRBJ2-3; a possible D gene is TRBD2 (7 bases). The CDR3 has 15 residues. Trimming cost V 3 bases and J 2 bases, with 12 bases left between them. Germline CDR1 SGHAT, CDR2 FQNNGV. DNA for the CDR3: TGTGCCAGCAGCTTGGGGGGGCTTTACACAGATACGCAGTATTTT. It encodes CASSLGGLYTDTQYF.